Listed below are T cell receptor beta chains from one sample, sequenced in a study of blood T cell repertoires in COVID-19. This table comes from immunoSEQ multiplex PCR, and its TCRdb copy is limited to in-frame clones, with some not included. This sample has about 220,000 clones, with around 84% found just once. Sequenced sample: peripheral blood. The receptor source for this set is a man aged 50 to 59 with active or convalescent COVID-19. The CDR3 runs from the conserved cysteine through the conserved F or W. A D gene is named only where the DNA matches it firmly. Not every row has a clone size; where given, it reads once, few, many or a size class.

clone size: NA; CDR3 length: 15; D gene: NA; V gene: TRBV21-1; J gene: TRBJ1-5; CDR3 DNA: TGTGCCAGCACCTTGCAGCGAAAACATCATCAGCCCCAGCATTTT; CDR3 protein: CASTLQRKHHQPQHF
clone size: few; CDR3 length: 14; D gene: NA; V gene: TRBV2; J gene: TRBJ1-2; CDR3 DNA: TGTGCCAGCAGTGTAACACCAGCTAACTATGGCTACACCTTC; CDR3 protein: CASSVTPANYGYTF
clone size: once; CDR3 length: 15; D gene: TRBD2; V gene: TRBV9; J gene: TRBJ2-3; CDR3 DNA: TGTGCCAGCAGCGTAGAGAGCGGGGCCCTCGATACGCAGTATTTT; CDR3 protein: CASSVESGALDTQYF
clone size: NA; CDR3 length: 14; D gene: NA; V gene: TRBV21-1; J gene: TRBJ1-6; CDR3 DNA: TGTGCCAGCAGCGGCAGGGTAAAAGATTCACCCCTCCACTTT; CDR3 protein: CASSGRVKDSPLHF
clone size: NA; CDR3 length: 12; D gene: TRBD1; V gene: TRBV29-1; J gene: TRBJ2-7; CDR3 DNA: TGCAGCGCCGGACAGGGTATCTACGAGCAGTACTTC; CDR3 protein: CSAGQGIYEQYF
clone size: NA; CDR3 length: 13; D gene: TRBD1; V gene: TRBV5-1; J gene: TRBJ1-1; CDR3 DNA: TGCGCCAGCAGCCGGGACAGAAGGACTGAAGCTTTCTTT; CDR3 protein: CASSRDRRTEAFF
clone size: NA; CDR3 length: 15; D gene: TRBD2; V gene: TRBV5-1; J gene: TRBJ2-1; CDR3 DNA: TGCGCCAGCAGCTTAGGTTCGGGGGGTAACGATGAGCAGTTCTTC; CDR3 protein: CASSLGSGGNDEQFF
clone size: NA; CDR3 length: 14; D gene: NA; V gene: TRBV2; J gene: TRBJ2-1; CDR3 DNA: TGTGCCAGCAGTTATGTCATCCGGGGCAATGAGCAGTTCTTC; CDR3 protein: CASSYVIRGNEQFF
clone size: NA; CDR3 length: 18; D gene: NA; V gene: TRBV6-1; J gene: TRBJ1-5; CDR3 DNA: TGTGCCAGCAGTGAAGCACAGGCCGCCCTTTATAGCAATCAGCCCCAGCATTTT; CDR3 protein: CASSEAQAALYSNQPQHF
clone size: NA; CDR3 length: 14; D gene: TRBD1; V gene: TRBV6-5; J gene: TRBJ1-1; CDR3 DNA: TGTGCCAGCAGTCCCACAGGGGAAGGCACTGAAGCTTTCTTT; CDR3 protein: CASSPTGEGTEAFF
clone size: NA; CDR3 length: 14; D gene: NA; V gene: TRBV5-1; J gene: TRBJ2-2; CDR3 DNA: TGCGCCAGCCGGATACAGGAGAACACCGGGGAGCTGTTTTTT; CDR3 protein: CASRIQENTGELFF
clone size: few; CDR3 length: 14; D gene: NA; V gene: TRBV16; J gene: TRBJ1-3; CDR3 DNA: TGTGCCAGCAGCCCCAACTACTCTGGAAACACCATATATTTT; CDR3 protein: CASSPNYSGNTIYF